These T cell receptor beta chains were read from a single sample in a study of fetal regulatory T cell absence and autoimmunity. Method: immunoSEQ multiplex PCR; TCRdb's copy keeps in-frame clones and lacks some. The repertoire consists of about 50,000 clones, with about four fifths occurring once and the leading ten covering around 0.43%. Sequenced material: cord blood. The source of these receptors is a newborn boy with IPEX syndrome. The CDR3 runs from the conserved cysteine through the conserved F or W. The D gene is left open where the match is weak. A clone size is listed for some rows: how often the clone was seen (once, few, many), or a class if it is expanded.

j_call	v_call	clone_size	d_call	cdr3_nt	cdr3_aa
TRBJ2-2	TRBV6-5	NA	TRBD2	TGTGCCAGCACCCCCCGGGCGGGAGGGGCCGGGGAGCTGTTTTTT	CASTPRAGGAGELFF
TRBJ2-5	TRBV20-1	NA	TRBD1	TGCACCTGGGCACAGGGGGAGACCCAGTACTTC	CTWAQGETQYF
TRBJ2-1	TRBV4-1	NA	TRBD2	TGCGCCAGCAGCCAAGATGGAACGGGAGGGGCCTACAATGAGCAGTTCTTC	CASSQDGTGGAYNEQFF
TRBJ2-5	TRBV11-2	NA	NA	TGTGCCAGCAGAAACAGGGGAGGAGAGACCCAGTACTTC	CASRNRGGETQYF
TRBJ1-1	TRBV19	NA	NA	TGTGCCAGTAGTATTAGAGGGACCACTGAAGCTTTCTTT	CASSIRGTTEAFF
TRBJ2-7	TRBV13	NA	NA	TGTGCCAGCAGCTTGGGTCGGGGCCCTGACTACGAGCAGTACTTC	CASSLGRGPDYEQYF
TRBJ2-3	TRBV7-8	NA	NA	TGTGCCAGCAGCTTCAACGGGGGCTCCACAGCAGATACGCAGTATTTT	CASSFNGGSTADTQYF
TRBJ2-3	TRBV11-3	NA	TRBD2	TGTGCCAGCAGCAAGACTAGCGGGGGGGAAGGGAATACGCAGTATTTT	CASSKTSGGEGNTQYF
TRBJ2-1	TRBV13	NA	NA	TGTGCCAGCAGCTTAGAGGGGACCGACAATGAGCAGTTCTTC	CASSLEGTDNEQFF
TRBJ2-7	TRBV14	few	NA	TGTGCCAGCAGCCAAGGAGGCGAGTACCGCTACGAGCAGTACTTC	CASSQGGEYRYEQYF
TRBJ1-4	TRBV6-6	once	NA	TGTGCCAGCAGTTACAGGGGGAATGAAAAACTGTTTTTT	CASSYRGNEKLFF
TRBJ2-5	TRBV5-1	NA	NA	TGCGCCAGCAGCTTCCCTAGCGCGAGGGAACCAGTGACCCAGTACTTC	CASSFPSAREPVTQYF
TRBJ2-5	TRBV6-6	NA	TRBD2	TGTGCGACTAGCGGGGGTCTGTACCAAGAGACCCAGTACTTC	CATSGGLYQETQYF
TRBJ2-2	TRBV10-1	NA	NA	TGCGCCAGCAGTGCGTCTTCGACCGGGGAGCTGTTTTTT	CASSASSTGELFF
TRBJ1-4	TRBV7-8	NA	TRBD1	TGTGCCAGCAGGTACAGGGGTCCTAATGAAAAACTGTTTTTT	CASRYRGPNEKLFF
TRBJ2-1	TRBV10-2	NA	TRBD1	TGCGCCAGCAGCAGGGGGTACAATGAGCAGTTCTTC	CASSRGYNEQFF
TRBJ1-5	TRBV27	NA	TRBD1	TGTGCCACCCGGACAGGGGGCAATCAGCCCCAGCATTTT	CATRTGGNQPQHF
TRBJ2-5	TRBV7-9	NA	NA	TGTGCCAGCAGCTTAGGGGGGCTGGAGACCCAGTACTTC	CASSLGGLETQYF
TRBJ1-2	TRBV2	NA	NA	TGTGCCAGCAGTTATGTGGGGGAGGATGGCTACACCTTC	CASSYVGEDGYTF
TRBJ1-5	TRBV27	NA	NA	TGTGCCAGCAGTGGGCGGTCAGATCAGCCCCAGCATTTT	CASSGRSDQPQHF
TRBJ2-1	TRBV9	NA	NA	TGTGCCAGCAGCGTAACATCGGGAAATGAGCAGTTCTTC	CASSVTSGNEQFF
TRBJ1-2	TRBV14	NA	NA	TGTGCCAGCAGCCAAGTTAGGGGTAGCTATGGCTACACCTTC	CASSQVRGSYGYTF
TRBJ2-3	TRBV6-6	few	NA	TGTGCCAGCAGTCCAGGACACTTCACAGATACGCAGTATTTT	CASSPGHFTDTQYF
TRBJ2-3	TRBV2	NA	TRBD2	TGTGCCAGCAGTGCCATTAGCGGGGGAGATACGCAGTATTTT	CASSAISGGDTQYF
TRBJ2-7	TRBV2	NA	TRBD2	TGTGCCAGCAGGAGCGGGGGGCTGACCTACGAGCAGTACTTC	CASRSGGLTYEQYF
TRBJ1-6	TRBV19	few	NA	TGTGCCAGTAGTGCCGACAGTGTTGGTAATTCACCCCTCCACTTT	CASSADSVGNSPLHF
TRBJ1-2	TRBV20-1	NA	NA	TGCAGTGCTACAGGGGCCTATGGCTACACCTTC	CSATGAYGYTF
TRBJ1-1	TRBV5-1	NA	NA	TGCGCCAGCAGCTTGGTCGGCATGAACACTGAAGCTTTCTTT	CASSLVGMNTEAFF
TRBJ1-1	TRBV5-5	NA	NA	TGTGCCAGCAGCTTGGAGGATCTGGGCACTGAAGCTTTCTTT	CASSLEDLGTEAFF
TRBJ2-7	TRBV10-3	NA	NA	TGTGCCATCAGAAGCGGGACAGCCTACGAGCAGTACTTC	CAIRSGTAYEQYF
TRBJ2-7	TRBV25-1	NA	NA	TGTGCCAGCAGTCTCGGGACACCTGAGCAGTACTTC	CASSLGTPEQYF
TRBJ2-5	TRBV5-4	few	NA	TGTGCCAGCAGCCCAAGGGGAGAGACCCAGTACTTC	CASSPRGETQYF
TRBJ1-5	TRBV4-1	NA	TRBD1	TGCGCCAGCAGCCAAAGGGCAGGGGGCGCGAATCAGCCCCAGCATTTT	CASSQRAGGANQPQHF
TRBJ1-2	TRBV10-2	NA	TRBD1	TGCGCCAGCAGTGTTCCGGGACAGGGGCGTCTTGGCTACACCTTC	CASSVPGQGRLGYTF
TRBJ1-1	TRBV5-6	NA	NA	TGTGCCAGCAGCTTGAGTGGGTTAGGGAGGGTGAGTACTTTCTTT	CASSLSGLGRVSTFF
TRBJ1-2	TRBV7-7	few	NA	TGTGCCAGCATCCCATTTCGCTACACCTTC	CASIPFRYTF
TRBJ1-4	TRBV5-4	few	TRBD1	TGTGCCAGCAGCCCGAAGCGACAGGGTAACGATGAAAAACTGTTTTTT	CASSPKRQGNDEKLFF
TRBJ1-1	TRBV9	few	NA	TGTGCCAGCAGTAACAGGAACACTGAAGCTTTCTTT	CASSNRNTEAFF
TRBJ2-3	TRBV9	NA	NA	TGTGCCAGCAGCGTAGTACAGGGAAGGGATACGCAGTATTTT	CASSVVQGRDTQYF
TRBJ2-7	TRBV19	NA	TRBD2	TGTGCCAGTAGTACGCTAGCGGGCACATACGAGCAGTACTTC	CASSTLAGTYEQYF
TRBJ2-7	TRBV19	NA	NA	TGTGCCAGTATGGTCTACGAGCAGTACTTC	CASMVYEQYF
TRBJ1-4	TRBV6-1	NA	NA	TGTGCCAGCATGCGGGGCCTAGGTAATGAAAAACTGTTTTTT	CASMRGLGNEKLFF
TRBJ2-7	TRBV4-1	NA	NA	TGCGCCAGCAGACGTTTAGCGGCTCCCGCCTACGAGCAGTACTTC	CASRRLAAPAYEQYF
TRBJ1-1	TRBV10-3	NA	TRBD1	TGTGCCATCAGTGGACAGGGCACTGAAGCTTTCTTT	CAISGQGTEAFF
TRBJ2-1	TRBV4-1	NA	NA	TGCGCCAGCAGCCAGTGGAAGGTCGCCTACAATGAGCAGTTCTTC	CASSQWKVAYNEQFF
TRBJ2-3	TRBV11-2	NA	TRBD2	TGTGCCAGCAGCTTACTAGCGGGGGCCCTCACAGATACGCAGTATTTT	CASSLLAGALTDTQYF
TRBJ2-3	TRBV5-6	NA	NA	TGTGCCAGCAGCCCCCGGGGTCCAGATACGCAGTATTTT	CASSPRGPDTQYF
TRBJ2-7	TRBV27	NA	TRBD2	TGTGCCAGCAGTTTCGGACTAGCGGGAGGGCCTTACGAGCAGTACTTC	CASSFGLAGGPYEQYF
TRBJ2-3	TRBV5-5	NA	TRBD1	TGTGCCAGCAGCCGGGACAGGGGAACAGATACGCAGTATTTT	CASSRDRGTDTQYF
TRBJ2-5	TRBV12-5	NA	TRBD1	TGTGCTAGTGGACAGGGGGCACGCGAAGAGACCCAGTACTTC	CASGQGAREETQYF
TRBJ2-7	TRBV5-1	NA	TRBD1	TGCGCCAGCAGCCAGGGACAGGGATTCTCCTACGAGCAGTACTTC	CASSQGQGFSYEQYF
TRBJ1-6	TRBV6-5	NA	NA	TGTGCCAGCAGTGTAAGCCCCCTCTTACCCCTCCACTTT	CASSVSPLLPLHF
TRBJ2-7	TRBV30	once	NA	TGTGCCGGCCAGGGAGTGACCTACGAGCAGTACTTC	CAGQGVTYEQYF
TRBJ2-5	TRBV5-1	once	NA	TGCGCCAGCAGCTTGGAAGGGGGTCAGGAAGAGACCCAGTACTTC	CASSLEGGQEETQYF
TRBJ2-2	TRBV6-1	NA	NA	TGTGCCATCTCGGGACTCTACACCGGGGAGCTGTTTTTT	CAISGLYTGELFF
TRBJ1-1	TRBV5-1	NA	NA	TGCGCCAGCAGCTTGGCCCGTGGCGGGGTTAACACTGAAGCTTTCTTT	CASSLARGGVNTEAFF
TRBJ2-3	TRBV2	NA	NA	TGTGCCAGCAGCCGCAGGGGCACAGATACGCAGTATTTT	CASSRRGTDTQYF
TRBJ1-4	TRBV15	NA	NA	TGTGCCACCAGCAGCCACAGGACAGTGAATGAAAAACTGTTTTTT	CATSSHRTVNEKLFF
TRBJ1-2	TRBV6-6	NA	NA	TGTGCCAGCGGTTCGGGGGGCTATGGCTACACCTTC	CASGSGGYGYTF